A single sample is the source of the 27 T cell receptor beta chains below, sequenced in a study of blood T cell repertoires in COVID-19. Clones were read by immunoSEQ multiplex PCR, and TCRdb kept only the in-frame ones, dropping some. The sample shows 390,000 or so clones, about 89% of them seen only once. Sequences were obtained from peripheral blood. The receptors stem from a woman in her 30s with COVID-19, enrolled during active disease.

This chain joins TRBV6-5 and TRBJ2-2, with 10 positions matching TRBD2. CDR1 MNHEY and CDR2 SVGAGI come from the germline V gene. Germline trimming cut 2 bases from V and 7 bases from J; bases unmatched to any gene: 7. CDR3 length: 16 amino acids. CDR3 region: CASSYSGRAVDGELFF. The DNA for the CDR3 is TGTGCCAGCAGTTACAGCGGGAGGGCCGTTGACGGGGAGCTGTTTTTT.

V is TRBV5-1 and J is TRBJ2-6, with TRBD1 matching over 10 bases. V lost 4 bases to trimming and J lost 3 bases; unmatched junction nucleotides: 4. This CDR3 contains 16 residues. The germline V gene encodes CDR1 SGHRS and CDR2 YFSETQ. The DNA of the CDR3 is TGCGCCAGCAGCAAGACAGGGGGCGGTGGGGCCAACGTCCTGACTTTC. Encoded protein: CASSKTGGGGANVLTF.

The chain is built from TRBV6-6 and TRBJ1-4, with D possibly matching TRBD1 (5 bases). Trimming took off 6 bases at V and 6 bases at J, with 11 bases between the two ends. The CDR3 runs 13 residues. Per germline, CDR1 MNHNY and CDR2 SVGAGI (reference sequence). The CDR3 DNA follows: TGTGCCAGCAGGGGACTCCCGGATGAAAAACTGTTTTTT. Encoded protein: CASRGLPDEKLFF.

This chain connects TRBV5-1 to TRBJ1-2; tentatively, D is TRBD1 (5 bases). V was cut by 4 bases and J by 8 bases, with 15 bases left in between. In germline, CDR1 is SGHRS, CDR2 YFSETQ. The CDR3 has 13 residues. The CDR3 protein is CASSPLGGEGYTF. The CDR3 DNA follows: TGCGCCAGCAGCCCCCTTGGGGGGGAAGGCTACACCTTC.

The chain joins TRBV7-9 to TRBJ1-5, with no clear D. Per the germline V gene, CDR1 is SEHNR and CDR2 is FQNEAQ (reference sequence). The CDR3 contains 14 residues. V lost 4 bases to trimming and J lost 2 bases, with 9 bases between them. CDR3 DNA sequence: TGTGCCAGCAGCTCCTCACCAGGCAATCAGCCCCAGCATTTT. Translating it yields CASSSSPGNQPQHF.

The rearrangement links TRBV6-1 to TRBJ1-2, with TRBD1 matching over 7 bases. The CDR3 has 14 amino acids. After removal of 1 base from V and 5 bases from J, the junction contained 4 bases not matched to a gene. The germline gives CDR1 MNHNS, CDR2 SASEGT. The CDR3 loop reads CASSEGQGEYGYTF. In DNA form, the CDR3 reads TGTGCCAGCAGTGAAGGTCAGGGGGAATATGGCTACACCTTC.

The chain couples TRBV25-1 to TRBJ2-1; 7 bases fit TRBD1. The V segment lost 3 bases and the J segment 0 bases; nucleotides outside the gene matches: 8. The CDR3 contains 17 residues. In germline, CDR1 is MGHDK, CDR2 SYGVNS. CDR3 region: CASSDGQGGSSYNEQFF. The CDR3 DNA follows: TGTGCCAGCAGTGATGGACAAGGGGGCAGCTCCTACAATGAGCAGTTCTTC. Variable domain in full (rest from reference TRBV25-1 and TRBJ2-1): EADIYQTPRYLVIGTGKKITLECSQTMGHDKMYWYQQDPGMELHLIHYSYGVNSTEKGDLSSESTVSRIRTEHFPLTLESARPSHTSQYLCASSDGQGGSSYNEQFFGPGTRLTVL.

The V gene is TRBV5-4, the J gene TRBJ2-3, with D unresolved. Germline lookup yields CDR1 SGHNT and CDR2 YYREEE (reference sequence). This CDR3 has 16 residues. The V end lost 0 bases, the J end lost 2 bases, and 13 bases lay between the germline ends. CDR3 amino acids: CASSLVLSLDTDTQYF. The CDR3 DNA reads as TGTGCCAGCAGCTTGGTACTATCCCTCGACACAGATACGCAGTATTTT.

The rearrangement links TRBV5-1 to TRBJ1-4; D not resolved. The CDR3 runs 17 residues. V lost 1 base and J lost 1, with 14 bases in between. CDR1 is SGHRS, CDR2 YFSETQ, per germline. The CDR3 here is CASSLHSGPETNEKLFF. The CDR3 bases are TGCGCCAGCAGCTTGCATAGTGGGCCGGAAACTAATGAAAAACTGTTTTTT.

The CDR3 DNA reads TGTGCCACCAGTGAGTCGACAGGTCCCCAAGAGACCCAGTACTTC. It yields the protein CATSESTGPQETQYF. The chain recombines TRBV24-1 with TRBJ2-5, with D perhaps matching TRBD1 (6 bases). Germline values: CDR1 KGHDR, CDR2 SFDVKD. Trimming removed 4 bases from V and 1 base from J, with 12 bases in between. The CDR3 loop spans 15 amino acids.

For the CDR3, the DNA is TGTGCCAGCAGCCTTAACCCTAGGAATGAGCAGTTCTTC. This encodes CASSLNPRNEQFF. The chain joins TRBV11-3 to TRBJ2-1; D gene unclear. Germline lookup yields CDR1 SGHNT and CDR2 YENEEA. The CDR3 covers 13 residues. The V end lost 5 bases, the J end lost 7 bases, and 12 bases lay between the germline ends.

For the CDR3, the DNA is TGTGCCAGCAGTTTAAAGACAGGGGAAGCCTTGAACACTGAAGCTTTCTTT. Translation: CASSLKTGEALNTEAFF. The chain links TRBV27 to TRBJ1-1; 8 nucleotides align to TRBD1. Germline V lookup: CDR1 MNHEY, CDR2 SMNVEV (reference sequence). V dropped 2 bases and J dropped 0; count of bases not matched to a gene: 8. The CDR3 has 17 residues.

The J gene is TRBJ1-5, the V gene TRBV10-3; a possible D gene is TRBD1 (5 bases). The V end was cut by 6 bases, the J end by 1 base, with 10 bases between. This CDR3 has 14 residues. Germline lookup yields CDR1 ENHRY and CDR2 SYGVKD. The CDR3 DNA sequence: TGTGCCATCAGCCAGGGCGCGAGCAATCAGCCCCAGCATTTT. Translated, it gives CAISQGASNQPQHF.

This chain connects TRBV2 to TRBJ1-1; D remains unclear. V was shortened by 7 bases and J by 0 bases, with 9 bases between the two germline ends. The CDR3 covers 13 residues. Germline V lookup: CDR1 SNHLY, CDR2 FYNNEI. This chain's CDR3 is CASTNSMNTEAFF. The CDR3 DNA follows: TGTGCCAGCACAAACTCCATGAACACTGAAGCTTTCTTT.

This chain uses TRBV5-6 with TRBJ2-2; maybe TRBD1 (6 bases). Germline CDR1 SGHDT, CDR2 YYEEEE. This CDR3 is 15 amino acids long. V gave up 4 bases and J gave up 3 bases, with 13 bases separating them. CDR3 sequence: CASSLRQEDTGELFF. The CDR3, as DNA: TGTGCCAGCAGCCTTCGACAGGAGGACACCGGGGAGCTGTTTTTT. Based on the CDR3 plus reference TRBV5-6 and TRBJ2-2, the full variable domain is DAGVTQSPTHLIKTRGQQVTLRCSPKSGHDTVSWYQQALGQGPQFIFQYYEEEERQRGNFPDRFSGHQFPNYSSELNVNALLLGDSALYLCASSLRQEDTGELFFGEGSRLTVL.

This chain connects TRBV11-3 to TRBJ2-2, with D possibly matching TRBD2 (6 bases). Trimming shortened V by 4 bases and J by 6 bases, and 6 bases separated the two germline ends. The CDR3 is 12 amino acids. Germline V lookup: CDR1 SGHNT, CDR2 YENEEA. This CDR3 reads CASSWGAGELFF. The CDR3 DNA sequence: TGTGCCAGCAGCTGGGGGGCCGGGGAGCTGTTTTTT.

The chain is built from TRBV5-4 and TRBJ2-1; TRBD1 agrees at 8 bases. Trimming removed 4 bases from V and 6 bases from J; junction bases left unmatched: 9. The germline gives CDR1 SGHNT, CDR2 YYREEE (reference sequence). The CDR3 length is 15 residues. Here the CDR3 reads CASSTGTGFLNEQFF. The CDR3 DNA sequence: TGTGCCAGCAGCACGGGGACAGGTTTCCTCAATGAGCAGTTCTTC.

J is TRBJ1-1 and V is TRBV19, with D uncertain. Trimming stripped 0 bases from V and 5 bases from J, with 13 bases between. There are 15 residues in the CDR3. Looked up from germline, CDR1 is LNHDA and CDR2 is SQIVND (reference sequence). In DNA form, the CDR3 reads TGTGCCAGTAGTATAGAGTTAGTAAGTCGTACTGAAGCTTTCTTT. Its translation is CASSIELVSRTEAFF.

The DNA for the CDR3 is TGTGCCAGCAGCTTAGTCGTGACAGGAGGCACCGGGGAGCTGTTTTTT. Protein: CASSLVVTGGTGELFF. This chain uses TRBV7-6 with TRBJ2-2, with D possibly matching TRBD1 (6 bases). CDR1 is SGHVS and CDR2 is FNYEAQ in the germline V gene. The CDR3 consists of 16 residues. V was cut by 1 base and J by 4 bases, with 13 bases left in between. The full variable domain, rest sourced from reference TRBV7-6 and TRBJ2-2, is GAGVSQSPRYKVTKRGQDVALRCDPISGHVSLYWYRQALGQGPEFLTYFNYEAQQDKSGLPNDRFSAERPEGSISTLTIQRTEQRDSAMYRCASSLVVTGGTGELFFGEGSRLTVL.

The rearrangement links TRBV5-4 to TRBJ2-1; 7 bases agree with TRBD2. CDR1 and CDR2 (germline): SGHNT, YYREEE (reference sequence). The ends lost 0 bases at V and 0 bases at J; junction bases unmatched: 9. The CDR3 contains 18 residues. CDR3: CASSLAPRTRISYNEQFF. CDR3 DNA: TGTGCCAGCAGCTTGGCCCCGAGGACTAGAATCTCCTACAATGAGCAGTTCTTC. Drawing the rest from reference TRBV5-4 and TRBJ2-1, the complete variable domain is ETGVTQSPTHLIKTRGQQVTLRCSSQSGHNTVSWYQQALGQGPQFIFQYYREEENGRGNFPPRFSGLQFPNYSSELNVNALELDDSALYLCASSLAPRTRISYNEQFFGPGTRLTVL.

Here the CDR3 reads CASSYSRGTGDSPLHF. DNA for the CDR3: TGTGCCAGCAGTTACTCCCGGGGGACAGGGGATTCACCCCTCCACTTT. V and J are TRBV6-6 and TRBJ1-6; 10 nucleotides align to TRBD1. Germline trimming cut 0 bases from V and 8 bases from J; bases unmatched to any gene: 4. Germline CDR1 and CDR2: MNHNY and SVGAGI (reference sequence). The CDR3 length is 16 residues.

This clone was detected only once. The J gene is TRBJ2-2, the V gene TRBV28, with unresolved D. The V end lost 2 bases, the J end lost 6 bases, and 10 bases lay between the germline ends. This CDR3 is 14 amino acids long. The germline V gene has CDR1 MDHEN and CDR2 SYDVKM. The CDR3, as DNA: TGTGCCAGCAGTTTAGCGACTTATCCCGGGGAGCTGTTTTTT. This sequence encodes CASSLATYPGELFF.

The CDR3 here is CASSFTGEGNTIYF. The DNA of the CDR3 is TGTGCCAGCAGCTTTACAGGGGAAGGAAACACCATATATTTT. The chain is built from TRBV7-2 and TRBJ1-3; 7 nucleotides line up with TRBD1. Germline V gene data show CDR1 as SGHTA and CDR2 as FQGNSA. The CDR3 totals 14 residues. The V segment lost 3 bases and the J segment 4 bases; nucleotides outside the gene matches: 3.

The chain combines TRBV30 with TRBJ2-7; the match to TRBD2 covers 7 bases. Germline CDR1 is GTSNPN and CDR2 is SVGIG (reference sequence). V shed 1 base and J 3 bases; nucleotides not matched to a gene: 0. This CDR3 has 12 amino acids. In nucleotides, the CDR3 is TGTGCCTGGAGTGGCGGGGGCTACGAGCAGTACGTC. It is translated as CAWSGGGYEQYV.

A note on this clone: Other DNA sequences of this sample code for an identical CDR3. The chain combines TRBV11-3 with TRBJ1-1; no firm D call. Trimming cost V 2 bases and J 5 bases, with 9 bases left between them. Germline V gene sequence: CDR1 SGHNT, CDR2 YENEEA. The CDR3 is made up of 13 amino acids. The CDR3 sequence is CASSLFRGTEAFF. The CDR3 bases are TGTGCCAGCAGCTTATTCCGAGGAACTGAAGCTTTCTTT. Using reference TRBV11-3 and TRBJ1-1 for the parts outside the CDR3, the full variable domain is EAGVVQSPRYKIIEKKQPVAFWCNPISGHNTLYWYLQNLGQGPELLIRYENEEAVDDSQLPKDRFSAERLKGVDSTLKIQPAELGDSAVYLCASSLFRGTEAFFGQGTRLTVV.

The genes are TRBV6-2 or TRBV6-3 and TRBJ2-5; the match to TRBD2 covers 11 bases. The CDR3 sequence is 17 residues long. CDR1 is MNHEY, CDR2 SVGEGT, per germline. Trimming at V came to 0 bases and at J to 5 bases, leaving 8 bases not matched to a gene. Written as DNA, the CDR3 is TGTGCCAGCAGTTACTCGATGGGGCTAGCGGGAGGTGAGACCCAGTACTTC. It codes for CASSYSMGLAGGETQYF.

This clone is a singleton in its sample. V is TRBV12-3 or TRBV12-4 and J is TRBJ1-2, with 10 bases matching TRBD1. The CDR3 extends over 13 amino acids. V lost 5 bases and J lost 7; bases outside the gene matches: 4. CDR3 in DNA: TGTGCCAGCAGTCGGGACAGGGGCGGTGGCTACACCTTC. Translated: CASSRDRGGGYTF.